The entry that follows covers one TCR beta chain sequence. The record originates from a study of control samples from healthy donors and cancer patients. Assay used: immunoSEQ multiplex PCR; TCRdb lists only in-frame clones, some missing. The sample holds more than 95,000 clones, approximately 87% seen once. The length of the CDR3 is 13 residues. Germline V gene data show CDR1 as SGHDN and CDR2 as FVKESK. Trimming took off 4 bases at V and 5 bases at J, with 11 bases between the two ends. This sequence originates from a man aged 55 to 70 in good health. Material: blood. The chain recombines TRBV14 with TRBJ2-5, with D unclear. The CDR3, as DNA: TGTGCCAGCAGCCCCTGGGTCGGCGAGACCCAGTACTTC. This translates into CASSPWVGETQYF.